The 25 T cell receptor beta chains in this list originate from one sample, sequenced in a study of shared clonotypes between healthy human individuals. Measured with immunoSEQ multiplex PCR; TCRdb has only the in-frame clones, and not every one. The data show about 1.5 million clones, 95% to 99% seen once. Sequencing was performed on naive CD4+ T cells sorted from blood. Regarding subset: CD45RA+ positively selected. These receptors were taken from a man aged 25-40 years in good health.

The rearrangement links TRBV6-1 to TRBJ1-2; D is unclear. The CDR3 is 13 amino acids. In germline, CDR1 is MNHNS, CDR2 SASEGT. Trimming stripped 6 bases from V and 4 bases from J, with 12 bases between. CDR3 protein: CASSPRSLYGYTF. The CDR3 bases are TGTGCCAGCAGCCCTAGAAGTCTCTATGGCTACACCTTC.

This chain joins TRBV5-1 and TRBJ1-1; 8 bases map to TRBD1. Germline V CDR1 and CDR2: SGHRS, YFSETQ. V dropped 4 bases and J dropped 7; count of bases not matched to a gene: 6. The CDR3 has 13 amino acids. The CDR3 DNA reads TGCGCCAGCAGCGCCACAGGGGGGAATGAAGCTTTCTTT. Its protein is CASSATGGNEAFF.

Remarks on this clone: The same CDR3 arises from other DNA sequences in this sample as well. The chain couples TRBV5-1 to TRBJ2-1; the match to TRBD2 covers 11 bases. Germline lookup yields CDR1 SGHRS and CDR2 YFSETQ. Trimming removed 4 bases from V and 6 bases from J; junction bases left unmatched: 6. This CDR3 has 15 amino acids. The CDR3 nucleotides read TGCGCCAGCAGCCCCGGGACTAGCGGCCTCAATGAGCAGTTCTTC. Translation: CASSPGTSGLNEQFF.

The chain employs TRBV18 and TRBJ2-1; D unclear. V lost 3 bases and J 2 bases, leaving 14 bases between the germline ends. This CDR3 region has 16 residues. Germline V gives CDR1 KGHSH, CDR2 LQKENI. The chain's CDR3 is CASSPPSRAAYNEQFF. The DNA for the CDR3 is TGTGCCAGCTCACCCCCCTCTAGGGCGGCCTACAATGAGCAGTTCTTC.

The count of this clone is one. The genes are TRBV18 and TRBJ2-5, with 9 nucleotides matching TRBD2. CDR1 KGHSH and CDR2 LQKENI come from the germline V gene. This CDR3 region has 15 residues. The trim removed 4 bases at V and 2 bases at J, leaving 5 bases unmatched. The CDR3 protein is CASSLQLAGQETQYF. The CDR3 bases are TGTGCCAGCTCACTCCAGCTAGCGGGGCAAGAGACCCAGTACTTC.

The chain employs TRBV6-1 and TRBJ2-3; D unresolved. Trimming cost V 3 bases and J 14 bases, with 9 bases left between them. The V gene's germline CDR1 is MNHNS and CDR2 SASEGT. There are 10 residues in the CDR3. CDR3 DNA: TGTGCCAGCAGTGAGGGGTTTCGGTATTTT. Protein: CASSEGFRYF.

DNA of the CDR3: TGTGCCAGCGGAGGGGGACAGGGATCATACTATGGCTACACCTTC. Amino acids: CASGGGQGSYYGYTF. This chain joins TRBV2 and TRBJ1-2; the match to TRBD1 covers 9 bases. The V gene's germline CDR1 is SNHLY and CDR2 FYNNEI. This CDR3 is 15 amino acids long. The trim removed 8 bases at V and 3 bases at J, leaving 10 bases unmatched.

The rearrangement links TRBV11-3 to TRBJ1-2, with D uncertain. Germline CDR1 is SGHNT and CDR2 is YENEEA. V gave up 3 bases and J gave up 5 bases, with 1 base separating them. The length of the CDR3 is 10 residues. The CDR3 DNA reads TGTGCCAGCAGCTTTTATGGCTACACCTTC. Translation gives CASSFYGYTF. The whole variable domain, remainder taken from reference TRBV11-3 and TRBJ1-2, is EAGVVQSPRYKIIEKKQPVAFWCNPISGHNTLYWYLQNLGQGPELLIRYENEEAVDDSQLPKDRFSAERLKGVDSTLKIQPAELGDSAVYLCASSFYGYTFGSGTRLTVV.

V usage is TRBV27 and J usage is TRBJ2-3, with D unclear. The V gene lost 5 bases and the J gene lost 2 bases, with 23 bases spanning the gap. CDR3 length: 18 residues. CDR1 MNHEY and CDR2 SMNVEV come from the germline V gene (reference sequence). This CDR3 is CASSPRPGRILPTDTQYF. The CDR3 DNA follows: TGTGCCAGCAGTCCAAGACCAGGACGGATTTTACCCACAGATACGCAGTATTTT.

This chain links TRBV28 with TRBJ2-3; D possibly uses TRBD1 or TRBD2 (5 bases each). Trimming removed 5 bases at V and 5 bases at J, with 17 bases between. Germline assignment: CDR1 MDHEN and CDR2 SYDVKM. The length of the CDR3 is 15 residues. Here the CDR3 reads CASSRGPETRDTQYF. CDR3 sequence (DNA): TGTGCCAGCAGTAGGGGACCAGAAACGAGAGATACGCAGTATTTT.

The chain has TRBV9 and TRBJ2-5; D gene uncertain. Between the trimmed V and J ends, which lost 0 bases and 2 bases, there was a span of 14 bases. Germline CDR1 and CDR2: SGDLS and YYNGEE. This CDR3 contains 16 residues. The CDR3 DNA reads TGTGCCAGCAGCGTAGGCGTGAGCGACCTTCAAGAGACCCAGTACTTC. It translates to CASSVGVSDLQETQYF.

This chain uses TRBV21-1 with TRBJ2-5; the D call TRBD2 from the table was never checked on the DNA. TRBV21-1 is a known pseudogene. This CDR3 region has 14 residues. The CDR3 spells CASRSGVYQETQYF. CDR3 sequence (DNA): TGTGCCAGCCGTTCCGGTGTGTACCAAGAGACCCAGTACTTC.

The V call is TRBV7-2, the J call TRBJ2-2; 9 positions match TRBD1. The trim removed 6 bases at V and 3 bases at J, leaving 17 bases unmatched. CDR3 size: 19 residues. CDR1 is SGHTA and CDR2 is FQGNSA in the germline V gene. For the CDR3, the DNA is TGTGCCAGCAGTAAGGGTTGGGACAGGGTGAATTTGGACACCGGGGAGCTGTTTTTT. Protein sequence: CASSKGWDRVNLDTGELFF.

This chain links TRBV14 with TRBJ1-2; D is unclear. Germline-derived CDR1 and CDR2 are SGHDN and FVKESK. Trimming cost V 0 bases and J 5 bases, with 7 bases left between them. The CDR3 totals 13 residues. The CDR3 DNA is TGTGCCAGCAGCCAAGATCATCAGTATGGCTACACCTTC. Protein product: CASSQDHQYGYTF.

The chain joins TRBV5-1 to TRBJ2-1; D gene uncertain. Trimming stripped 0 bases from V and 0 bases from J, with 7 bases between. The germline V gene has CDR1 SGHRS and CDR2 YFSETQ. The CDR3 spans 15 residues. CDR3 coding DNA: TGCGCCAGCAGCTTGGGACTCGACTCCTACAATGAGCAGTTCTTC. Its translation is CASSLGLDSYNEQFF.

The V gene is TRBV9, the J gene TRBJ2-1; D remains unclear. This CDR3 spans 14 amino acids. Between the trimmed V and J ends, which lost 4 bases and 7 bases, there was a span of 15 bases. Germline CDR1 SGDLS, CDR2 YYNGEE. CDR3 residues: CASSPHSGPNEQFF. The CDR3 nucleotides read TGTGCCAGCAGCCCACATTCAGGCCCTAATGAGCAGTTCTTC.

This clone was seen a single time. The chain joins TRBV2 to TRBJ2-3; the match to TRBD2 covers 12 bases. CDR1 is SNHLY, CDR2 FYNNEI, per germline. After removal of 8 bases from V and 2 bases from J, the junction contained 5 bases not matched to a gene. This CDR3 is built from 15 residues. CDR3 bases: TGTGCCAGCGGGAGACTAGCGGGGGCCACAGATACGCAGTATTTT. It encodes CASGRLAGATDTQYF.

The chain carries TRBV4-1 and TRBJ2-2, with 7 bases fitting TRBD1. The CDR3 covers 18 residues. V trimming: 2 bases; J trimming: 0 bases; junction bases outside the gene matches: 9. In germline, CDR1 is MGHRA, CDR2 YSYEKL. The CDR3 region has the DNA TGCGCCAGCAGCCAACACCCGAACAGGGGCTCGAACACCGGGGAGCTGTTTTTT. Translating gives CASSQHPNRGSNTGELFF.

Comments on this clone: The same CDR3 arises from other DNA sequences in this sample as well. This rearrangement joins TRBV9 to TRBJ2-2; weak D call: TRBD2 (5 bases). Trimming removed 2 bases from V and 4 bases from J, with 6 bases in between. The V gene's germline CDR1 is SGDLS and CDR2 YYNGEE. CDR3 length: 13 residues. The CDR3 sequence is CASSVAGTGELFF. The CDR3 DNA sequence: TGTGCCAGCAGCGTGGCGGGCACCGGGGAGCTGTTTTTT.

The chain combines TRBV11-2 with TRBJ2-3, with a tentative D call TRBD2 (6 bases). This CDR3 is 17 amino acids long. Germline V CDR1 and CDR2: SGHAT, FQNNGV. The V end was cut by 0 bases, the J end by 6 bases, with 19 bases between. The CDR3 reads CASSLDFLGTPGDTQYF. CDR3 in DNA: TGTGCCAGCAGCTTAGATTTCCTCGGGACTCCAGGGGATACGCAGTATTTT.

This sequence joins TRBV6-4 and TRBJ2-3; D remains ambiguous. The CDR3 runs to 15 residues. Germline CDR1 MRHNA, CDR2 SNTAGT. V shed 2 bases and J shed 3 bases, with 12 bases lying between them. DNA for the CDR3: TGTGCCAGCAGTGACACGACGGAACCGACAGATACGCAGTATTTT. It codes for CASSDTTEPTDTQYF.

As regards this clone: This sample includes further DNA sequences coding for the same CDR3. The V call is TRBV28, the J call TRBJ1-1, with a possible D match to TRBD1 (5 bases). V was clipped by 2 bases and J by 3 bases, with 7 bases between them. This CDR3 has 13 residues. The germline V gene encodes CDR1 MDHEN and CDR2 SYDVKM. In DNA, the CDR3 is TGTGCCAGCAGTTTACTGGGGGACACTGAAGCTTTCTTT. Its translation: CASSLLGDTEAFF.

This chain joins TRBV18 and TRBJ2-7, with 11 bases lining up with TRBD2. Germline V gene lookup returns CDR1 KGHSH and CDR2 LQKENI. This CDR3 is 17 amino acids long. The junction had 13 bases not matched to a gene; V was cut back by 3 bases and J by 6 bases. CDR3 region: CASSPRALAGGQVEQYF. DNA for the CDR3: TGTGCCAGCTCACCGAGAGCGCTAGCGGGAGGACAAGTCGAGCAGTACTTC.

The gene calls are TRBV5-6 and TRBJ2-7, with D perhaps TRBD1 (6 bases). The CDR3 runs 16 residues. V lost 4 bases and J lost 5, with 22 bases in between. CDR1 and CDR2 (germline): SGHDT, YYEEEE. This CDR3 reads CASSRTPGAVVHEQYF. In nucleotides, the CDR3 is TGTGCCAGCAGCCGGACCCCAGGGGCGGTGGTCCACGAGCAGTACTTC.

This chain joins TRBV11-2 and TRBJ2-7; a weak D match, TRBD1 (6 bases). The CDR3 has 16 amino acids. Germline values: CDR1 SGHAT, CDR2 FQNNGV. V dropped 1 base and J dropped 2 bases, with 15 bases sitting between them. CDR3 DNA: TGTGCCAGCAGCTTAGCGGGTTGGCAGGGGCCCTACGAGCAGTACTTC. It is translated as CASSLAGWQGPYEQYF.